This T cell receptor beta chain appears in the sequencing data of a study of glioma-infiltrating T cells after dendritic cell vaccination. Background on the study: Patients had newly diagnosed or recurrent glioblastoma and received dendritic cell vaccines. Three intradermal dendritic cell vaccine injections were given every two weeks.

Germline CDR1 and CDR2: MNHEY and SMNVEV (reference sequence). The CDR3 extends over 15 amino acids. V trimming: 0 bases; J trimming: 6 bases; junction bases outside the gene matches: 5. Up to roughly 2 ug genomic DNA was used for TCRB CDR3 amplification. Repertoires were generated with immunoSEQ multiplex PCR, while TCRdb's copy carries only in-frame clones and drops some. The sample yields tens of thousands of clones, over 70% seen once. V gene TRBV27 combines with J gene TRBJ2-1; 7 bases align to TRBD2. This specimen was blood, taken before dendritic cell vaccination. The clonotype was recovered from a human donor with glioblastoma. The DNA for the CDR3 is TGTGCCAGCAGTTTATCTAGCGGGCGGACCAATGAGCAGTTCTTC. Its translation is CASSLSSGRTNEQFF.